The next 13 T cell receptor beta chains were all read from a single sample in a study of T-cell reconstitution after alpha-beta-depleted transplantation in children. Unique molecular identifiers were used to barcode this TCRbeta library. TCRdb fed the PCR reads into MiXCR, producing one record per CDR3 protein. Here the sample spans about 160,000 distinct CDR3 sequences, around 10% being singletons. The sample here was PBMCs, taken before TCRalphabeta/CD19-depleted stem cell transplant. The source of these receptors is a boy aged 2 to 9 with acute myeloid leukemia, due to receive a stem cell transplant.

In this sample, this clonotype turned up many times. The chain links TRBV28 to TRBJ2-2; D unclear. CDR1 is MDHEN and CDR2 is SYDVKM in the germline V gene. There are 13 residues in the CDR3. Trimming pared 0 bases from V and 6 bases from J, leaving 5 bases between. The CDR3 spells CASSLWQAGELFF. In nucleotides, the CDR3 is TGTGCCAGCAGTTTATGGCAGGCCGGGGAGCTGTTTTTT. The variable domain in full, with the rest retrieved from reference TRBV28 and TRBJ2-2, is DVKVTQSSRYLVKRTGEKVFLECVQDMDHENMFWYRQDPGLGLRLIYFSYDVKMKEKGDIPEGYSVSREKKERFSLILESASTNQTSMYLCASSLWQAGELFFGEGSRLTVL.

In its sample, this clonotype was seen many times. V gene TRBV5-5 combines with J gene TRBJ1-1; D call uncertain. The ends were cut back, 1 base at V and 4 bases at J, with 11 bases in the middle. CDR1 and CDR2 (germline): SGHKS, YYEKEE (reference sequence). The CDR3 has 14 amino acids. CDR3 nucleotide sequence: TGTGCCAGCAGCTTGAGTCCGATTGCCACTGAAGCTTTCTTT. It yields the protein CASSLSPIATEAFF.

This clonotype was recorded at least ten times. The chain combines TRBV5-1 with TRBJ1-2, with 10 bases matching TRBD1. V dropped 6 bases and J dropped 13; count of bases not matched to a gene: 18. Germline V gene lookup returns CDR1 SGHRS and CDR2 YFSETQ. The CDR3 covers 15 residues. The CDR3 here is CASNESSRDRGFSTF. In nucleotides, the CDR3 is TGCGCCAGCAACGAATCTTCCCGGGACAGGGGATTTTCCACCTTC.

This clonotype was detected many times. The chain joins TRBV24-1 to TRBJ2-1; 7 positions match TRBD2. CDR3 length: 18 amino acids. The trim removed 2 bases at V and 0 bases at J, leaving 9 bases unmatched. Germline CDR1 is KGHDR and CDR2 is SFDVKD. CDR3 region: CATSDSGLAGTSYNEQFF. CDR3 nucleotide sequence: TGTGCCACCAGTGATTCCGGGTTAGCGGGTACCTCCTACAATGAGCAGTTCTTC.

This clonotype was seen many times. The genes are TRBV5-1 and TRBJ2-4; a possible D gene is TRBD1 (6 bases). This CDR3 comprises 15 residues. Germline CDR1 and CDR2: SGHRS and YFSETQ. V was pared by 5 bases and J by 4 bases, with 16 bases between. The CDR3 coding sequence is TGCGCCAGCAGTACCGGACAGCCGAGAAAAAACATTCAGTACTTC. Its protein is CASSTGQPRKNIQYF.

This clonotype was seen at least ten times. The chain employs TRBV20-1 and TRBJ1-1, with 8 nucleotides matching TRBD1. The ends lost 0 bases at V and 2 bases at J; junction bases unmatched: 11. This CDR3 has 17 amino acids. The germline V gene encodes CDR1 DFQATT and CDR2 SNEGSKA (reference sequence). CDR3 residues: CSARDPRQGAFNTEAFF. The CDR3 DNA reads TGCAGTGCTAGAGATCCGCGGCAGGGGGCTTTTAACACTGAAGCTTTCTTT.

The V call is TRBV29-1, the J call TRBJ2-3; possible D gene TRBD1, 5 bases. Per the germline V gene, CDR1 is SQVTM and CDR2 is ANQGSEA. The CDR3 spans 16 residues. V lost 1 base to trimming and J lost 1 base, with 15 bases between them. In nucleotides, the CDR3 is TGCAGCGTTGAAGTGTGGGGCGAACTCCGCACAGATACGCAGTATTTT. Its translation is CSVEVWGELRTDTQYF.

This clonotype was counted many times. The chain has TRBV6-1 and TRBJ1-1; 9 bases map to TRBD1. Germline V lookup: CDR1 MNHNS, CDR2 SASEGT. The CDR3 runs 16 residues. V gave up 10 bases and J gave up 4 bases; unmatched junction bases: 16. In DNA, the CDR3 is TGTGCCACCCAGGCCGGGACAGGGCGTTTGGGCACTGAAGCTTTCTTT. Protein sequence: CATQAGTGRLGTEAFF.

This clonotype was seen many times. The CDR3 nucleotides read TGCGCCAGCAGCCCAGACACCATCGGGGCCAACGTCCTGACTTTC. Translated, it gives CASSPDTIGANVLTF. The V call is TRBV5-1, the J call TRBJ2-6, with D hard to call. V was pared by 4 bases and J by 4 bases, with 12 bases between. CDR1 and CDR2 from the germline V gene are SGHRS and YFSETQ. The CDR3 has 15 amino acids. Based on the CDR3 plus reference TRBV5-1 and TRBJ2-6, the full variable domain is KAGVTQTPRYLIKTRGQQVTLSCSPISGHRSVSWYQQTPGQGLQFLFEYFSETQRNKGNFPGRFSGRQFSNSRSEMNVSTLELGDSALYLCASSPDTIGANVLTFGAGSRLTVL.

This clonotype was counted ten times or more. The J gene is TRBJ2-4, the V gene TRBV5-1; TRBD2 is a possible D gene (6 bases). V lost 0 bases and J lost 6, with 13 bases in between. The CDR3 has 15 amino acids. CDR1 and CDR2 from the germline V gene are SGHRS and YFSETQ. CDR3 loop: CASSLAGGPGNIQYF. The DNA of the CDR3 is TGCGCCAGCAGCTTGGCCGGGGGACCCGGAAACATTCAGTACTTC.

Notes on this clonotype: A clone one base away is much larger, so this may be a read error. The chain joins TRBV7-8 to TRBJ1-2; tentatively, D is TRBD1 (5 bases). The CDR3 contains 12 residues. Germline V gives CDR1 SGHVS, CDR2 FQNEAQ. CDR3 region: CASSLDWGGYPF. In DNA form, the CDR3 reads TGTGCCAGCAGCTTAGATTGGGGCGGCTACCCCTTC.

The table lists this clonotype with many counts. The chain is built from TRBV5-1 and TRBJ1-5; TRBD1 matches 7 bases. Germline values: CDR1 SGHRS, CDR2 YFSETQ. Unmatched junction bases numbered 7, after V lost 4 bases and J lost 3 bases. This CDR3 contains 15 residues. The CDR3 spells CASSVAGTVNQPQHF. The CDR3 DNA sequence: TGCGCCAGCAGCGTCGCCGGGACAGTCAATCAGCCCCAGCATTTT.

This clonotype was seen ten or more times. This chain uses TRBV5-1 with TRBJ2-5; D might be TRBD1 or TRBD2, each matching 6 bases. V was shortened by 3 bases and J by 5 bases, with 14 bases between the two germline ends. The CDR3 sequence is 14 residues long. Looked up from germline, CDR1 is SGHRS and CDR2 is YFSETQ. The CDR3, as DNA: TGCGCCAGCAGCTACCCGGGGGCGAGGGAGACCCAGTACTTC. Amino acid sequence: CASSYPGARETQYF.